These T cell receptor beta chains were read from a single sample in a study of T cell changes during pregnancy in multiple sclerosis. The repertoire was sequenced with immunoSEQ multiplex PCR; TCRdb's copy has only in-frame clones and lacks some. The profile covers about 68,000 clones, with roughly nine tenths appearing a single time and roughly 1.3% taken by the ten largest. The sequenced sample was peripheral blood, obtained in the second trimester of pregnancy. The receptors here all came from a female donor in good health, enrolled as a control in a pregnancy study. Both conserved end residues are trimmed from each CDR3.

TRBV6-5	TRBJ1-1	ASSYSAGYGTEAF
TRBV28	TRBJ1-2	ASLGGGRFYGYT
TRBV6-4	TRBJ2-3	ASSDGAGDADTQY
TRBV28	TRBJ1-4	ASSPSGTGGNEKLF
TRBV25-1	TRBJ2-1	ASSGTDRGSYEQF
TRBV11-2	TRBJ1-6	ASSPGQVFYSPLH
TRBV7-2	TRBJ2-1	ASSLRDPAYNEQF
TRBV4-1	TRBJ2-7	ASSYGGDSSTFYEQY
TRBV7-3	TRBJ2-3	ASSSPGRGPTDTQY
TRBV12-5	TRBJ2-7	ASGRGLAGSGEQY
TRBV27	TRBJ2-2	ASSSGPGTGGPGELF
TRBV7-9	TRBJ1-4	ASSLGTGDEKLF
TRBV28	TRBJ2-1	ASSFPGESPYNEQF
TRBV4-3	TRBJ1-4	ASSGSGDSLRNEKLF
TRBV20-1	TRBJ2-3	RGAGDTQY
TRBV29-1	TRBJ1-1	STAGTGRATEAF
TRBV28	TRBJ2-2	ASTGAPSFTGELF
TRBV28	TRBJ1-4	ASSLSRELF
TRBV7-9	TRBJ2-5	ASSPFDQVQETQY
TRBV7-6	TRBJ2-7	ASSRGTGRGNEQY
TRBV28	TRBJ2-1	ASGRQGPYNEQF
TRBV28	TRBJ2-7	ASGLAGENEQY
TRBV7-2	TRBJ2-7	ASSFQTGSSYEQY
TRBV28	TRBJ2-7	ASSSGAYEQY
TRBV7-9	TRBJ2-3	ASSSASGRRTDTQY
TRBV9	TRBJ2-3	ASSGSGSYTDTQY
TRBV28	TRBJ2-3	ASSPGLAGRTDTQY
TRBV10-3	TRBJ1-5	AISESSRLGQPQH
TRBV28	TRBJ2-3	ASSSGQGSTDTQY
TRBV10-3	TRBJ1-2	AISVGQGSYT
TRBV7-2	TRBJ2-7	ASSSGQPYEQY
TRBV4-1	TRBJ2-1	ASTSLAGGPANEQF
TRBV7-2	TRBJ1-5	ASSSRGGQPQH
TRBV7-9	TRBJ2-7	ASSPPLAGGHEQY
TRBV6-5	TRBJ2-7	ASSSPDSRIQY
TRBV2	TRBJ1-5	ASSSGDIWPQH
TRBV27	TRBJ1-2	ASSPQGEEANYGYT
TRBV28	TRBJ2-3	ASSLQPGTDTQY
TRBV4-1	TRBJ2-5	ASSQESQGGVETQY
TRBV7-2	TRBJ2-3	ASSWVGGSGDTQY
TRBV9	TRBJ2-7	ASSVEEGGLVEQY